The 29 T cell receptor beta chains below come from one sample, sequenced in a study of liver allograft versus peripheral blood T cells. Across the whole study: The authors compared T cell receptor repertoires in transplanted livers with recipients' peripheral blood repertoires.

MiXCR, applied by TCRdb to the reads, yields one record per CDR3 protein. Here the sample spans roughly 8,300 distinct CDR3 sequences, approximately 16% being singletons. Source of these receptors: a human patient who had a liver transplant. Some T cells here may be from the graft donor.

The sample holds a few counts of this clonotype. This chain links TRBV20-1 with TRBJ2-5, with TRBD1 matching over 7 bases. V was clipped by 4 bases and J by 5 bases; unmatched bases: 10. CDR3 length: 14 amino acids. Germline assignment: CDR1 DFQATT and CDR2 SNEGSKA (reference sequence). CDR3 loop: CSATVRGGRETQYF. The CDR3 DNA reads as TGCAGTGCTACGGTCAGAGGGGGCAGGGAGACCCAGTACTTC.

The chain joins TRBV13 to TRBJ2-3; 7 bases are shared with TRBD1. Germline CDR1 and CDR2: PRHDT and FYEKMQ (reference sequence). J was trimmed by 6 bases and V by 0 bases; bases with no gene match: 15. The CDR3 is made up of 18 amino acids. DNA of the CDR3: TGTGCCAGCAGCTTAGGAATCGTATCTACAGGGGTAGGGGATACGCAGTATTTT. This codes for CASSLGIVSTGVGDTQYF.

This clonotype has at least ten counts. The genes are TRBV28 and TRBJ1-2; D is possibly TRBD1 (5 bases). The CDR3 runs 12 residues. Trimming pared 3 bases from V and 8 bases from J, leaving 10 bases between. CDR1 is MDHEN and CDR2 is SYDVKM in the germline V gene. The CDR3 protein is CASSFFRDGYTF. In DNA form, the CDR3 reads TGTGCCAGCAGTTTCTTCAGGGACGGCTACACCTTC.

Ten or more counts support this clonotype. This sequence joins TRBV9 and TRBJ2-7, with 8 bases matching TRBD2. This CDR3 has 16 amino acids. The junction had 7 bases not matched to a gene; V was cut back by 0 bases and J by 2 bases. Looked up from germline, CDR1 is SGDLS and CDR2 is YYNGEE. The CDR3 DNA reads TGTGCCAGCAGCGTAGGAGGAGCGGGGGAGGCCTACGAGCAGTACTTC. Amino acid sequence: CASSVGGAGEAYEQYF.

Details on this clonotype: A clone one base away is much larger, so this may be a read error. V usage is TRBV27 and J usage is TRBJ1-1; 9 bases are shared with TRBD1. Germline CDR1 and CDR2: MNHEY and SMNVEV (reference sequence). This CDR3 has 14 residues. The CDR3 DNA follows: TGTGTCAGCGCCGAACAGGGGGCAGAAACTGAAGCTTTCTTT. This sequence encodes CVSAEQGAETEAFF.

This clonotype was recorded at least ten times. This chain uses TRBV6-5 with TRBJ1-1; D gene uncertain. The V end was cut by 5 bases, the J end by 0 bases, with 25 bases between. The CDR3 runs to 19 residues. The germline V gene encodes CDR1 MNHEY and CDR2 SVGAGI. CDR3 sequence: CASSPSSTPRRFMNTEAFF. CDR3 in DNA: TGTGCCAGCAGTCCCTCATCGACGCCCAGACGGTTTATGAACACTGAAGCTTTCTTT.

This clonotype was observed a handful of times. J is TRBJ1-1 and V is TRBV5-6, with a possible D match to TRBD1 (5 bases). V shed 0 bases and J shed 1 base, with 16 bases lying between them. CDR3 size: 17 residues. Germline lookup yields CDR1 SGHDT and CDR2 YYEEEE. The CDR3 nucleotides read TGTGCCAGCAGCTTGGATATCTACAGGCATCAGAACACTGAAGCTTTCTTT. Its protein product is CASSLDIYRHQNTEAFF.

In its sample, this clonotype is medium-sized. This chain joins TRBV10-3 and TRBJ2-1; TRBD1 might be the D (5 bases). The CDR3 is made up of 12 amino acids. V was shortened by 8 bases and J by 8 bases, with 13 bases between the two germline ends. Germline V CDR1 and CDR2: ENHRY, SYGVKD. In nucleotides, the CDR3 is TGTGCCATCGGAGTGGAAGGGGATGAGCAGTTCTTC. It is translated as CAIGVEGDEQFF.

In this sample, this clonotype turned up a few times. The chain has TRBV7-9 and TRBJ2-5; the match to TRBD2 covers 8 bases. Looked up from germline, CDR1 is SEHNR and CDR2 is FQNEAQ (reference sequence). The CDR3 consists of 17 residues. Unmatched junction bases numbered 14, after V lost 4 bases and J lost 4 bases. The CDR3 loop is CASSSPGTAGERETQYF. The CDR3, as DNA: TGTGCCAGCAGCTCTCCCGGCACAGCGGGGGAGAGAGAGACCCAGTACTTC.

J is TRBJ1-5 and V is TRBV20-1; 8 bases are shared with TRBD1. Germline trimming cut 0 bases from V and 9 bases from J; bases unmatched to any gene: 4. This CDR3 region has 13 residues. From germline, CDR1 is DFQATT and CDR2 SNEGSKA (reference sequence). This chain's CDR3 is CSAREAGGRPQHF. In DNA form, the CDR3 reads TGCAGTGCTAGAGAGGCAGGGGGCAGGCCCCAGCATTTT.

This clonotype was counted many times. CDR3 DNA sequence: TGCAGTGCTAGAGGTGGGGGAAATCAGCCCCAGCATTTT. It is translated as CSARGGGNQPQHF. The chain couples TRBV20-1 to TRBJ1-5; TRBD1 is a possible D gene (5 bases). Germline V CDR1 and CDR2: DFQATT, SNEGSKA (reference sequence). Between the trimmed V and J ends, which lost 1 base and 4 bases, there was a span of 8 bases. CDR3 length: 13 amino acids.

This clonotype ranks as large. This chain connects TRBV10-3 to TRBJ2-4; D is perhaps TRBD2 (6 bases). Between the trimmed V and J ends, which lost 2 bases and 0 bases, there was a span of 17 bases. CDR1 is ENHRY and CDR2 is SYGVKD in the germline V gene. The CDR3 length is 18 residues. CDR3 in amino acids: CAISEPSGLGEAKNIQYF. The CDR3 DNA sequence: TGTGCCATCAGTGAGCCGTCGGGACTCGGGGAAGCCAAAAACATTCAGTACTTC.

The chain recombines TRBV7-2 with TRBJ1-1; 10 bases fit TRBD1. The junction had 4 bases not matched to a gene; V was cut back by 4 bases and J by 5 bases. The length of the CDR3 is 14 residues. Looked up from germline, CDR1 is SGHTA and CDR2 is FQGNSA. For the CDR3, the DNA is TGTGCCAGCAGCTCCCGACAGGGGGCGACTGAAGCTTTCTTT. This codes for CASSSRQGATEAFF.

This clonotype was detected a few times. This sequence joins TRBV20-1 and TRBJ1-5, with 8 positions matching TRBD1. The CDR3 contains 14 residues. With 0 bases clipped from V and 7 bases from J, the junction kept 5 bases outside the gene matches. The germline V gene has CDR1 DFQATT and CDR2 SNEGSKA (reference sequence). The chain's CDR3 is CSARDATGGQPQHF. CDR3 coding DNA: TGCAGTGCTAGAGACGCTACAGGGGGACAGCCCCAGCATTTT.

This clonotype is deemed medium-sized (0.01 to 0.1%). J is TRBJ2-1 and V is TRBV6-6, with 7 bases fitting TRBD1. The CDR3 covers 13 residues. V lost 5 bases and J lost 9; bases outside the gene matches: 7. Germline V lookup: CDR1 MNHNY, CDR2 SVGAGI (reference sequence). The CDR3 loop reads CASSPTGVGEQFF. The DNA of the CDR3 is TGTGCCAGCAGTCCAACAGGGGTAGGTGAGCAGTTCTTC.

This clonotype was picked up many times. V and J are TRBV12-3 or TRBV12-4 and TRBJ2-7; perhaps TRBD1 as D (6 bases). The V gene lost 0 bases and the J gene lost 5 bases, with 8 bases spanning the gap. The CDR3 totals 13 residues. The CDR3 sequence is CASSLARGHEQYF. CDR3 nucleotide sequence: TGTGCCAGCAGTTTAGCCAGGGGACACGAGCAGTACTTC.

By sample fraction, this clonotype is medium-sized (0.01 to 0.1%). J is TRBJ2-3 and V is TRBV10-3; no clear D. The V end was cut by 2 bases, the J end by 0 bases, with 12 bases between. Germline CDR1 reads ENHRY; CDR2 reads SYGVKD. The CDR3 has 16 residues. DNA of the CDR3: TGTGCCATCAGTGAGATGGGCGGTCCGAGCACAGATACGCAGTATTTT. It translates to CAISEMGGPSTDTQYF.

This clonotype is medium-sized within its sample. The gene calls are TRBV19 and TRBJ1-2; no definite D call. Looked up from germline, CDR1 is LNHDA and CDR2 is SQIVND (reference sequence). V lost 3 bases and J lost 0, with 14 bases in between. The CDR3 totals 16 residues. CDR3 sequence reads: CASSMEARAPNYGYTF. Here the CDR3 DNA reads TGTGCCAGTAGTATGGAGGCAAGGGCTCCTAACTATGGCTACACCTTC.

This clonotype is classed as medium-sized. The V call is TRBV20-1, the J call TRBJ2-1, with 7 bases fitting TRBD1. Trimming took 2 bases from V and 7 from J; bases not matched to a gene: 8. CDR1 is DFQATT and CDR2 is SNEGSKA in the germline V gene (reference sequence). The CDR3 runs 14 residues. CDR3 region: CSARSDRVPNEQFF. CDR3 coding DNA: TGCAGTGCTAGATCCGACAGGGTCCCTAATGAGCAGTTCTTC.

This clonotype is categorized as medium-sized. The rearrangement uses TRBV29-1 and TRBJ2-2; D tentatively fits TRBD1 or TRBD2 (6 bases each). With 2 bases removed from V and 0 bases from J, the gap between germline ends came to 7 bases. The CDR3 has 14 residues. Germline CDR1 SQVTM, CDR2 ANQGSEA. In DNA form, the CDR3 reads TGCAGCGTTGAAAGGGGGGCGAACACCGGGGAGCTGTTTTTT. It yields the protein CSVERGANTGELFF.

The gene calls are TRBV27 and TRBJ2-7, with 8 nucleotides matching TRBD2. Germline V gene lookup returns CDR1 MNHEY and CDR2 SMNVEV (reference sequence). The CDR3 extends over 15 amino acids. V lost 4 bases to trimming and J lost 2 bases; unmatched junction nucleotides: 7. The CDR3 here is CASSSSGGAPYEQYF. CDR3 DNA sequence: TGTGCCAGCAGTTCCTCGGGGGGGGCCCCCTACGAGCAGTACTTC.

In this sample, this clonotype turned up many times. The CDR3 is CSARRPRSGHYNEQFF. CDR3 coding DNA: TGCAGTGCTAGAAGACCCCGGAGCGGACATTACAATGAGCAGTTCTTC. The V gene is TRBV20-1, the J gene TRBJ2-1; either TRBD1 or TRBD2 may fit D (5 bases each). V lost 2 bases and J 4 bases, leaving 18 bases between the germline ends. The V gene's germline CDR1 is DFQATT and CDR2 SNEGSKA (reference sequence). The length of the CDR3 is 16 residues.

Details on this clonotype: A much larger clonotype is one base distant, so this may be a read error. J is TRBJ1-1 and V is TRBV5-6; D may be TRBD1 (5 bases). CDR3 size: 12 residues. CDR1 is SGHDT, CDR2 YYEEEE, per germline. The CDR3 nucleotides are TGTGCCAGCAGCTTGGGTGGGGCGCGTGCTCTCTTT. Its protein is CASSLGGARALF.

A remark on this clonotype: A much larger clone sits a single nucleotide away, making a read error possible. The V call is TRBV6-6, the J call TRBJ2-7; TRBD2 is a possible D gene (6 bases). Germline lookup yields CDR1 MNHNY and CDR2 SVGAGI (reference sequence). The CDR3 is 16 residues long. Here the CDR3 reads CASSLEMGGPGLGQCF. The CDR3 DNA reads TGTGCCAGCAGCCTCGAGATGGGGGGACCCGGATTAGGGCAGTGCTTC.

In this sample, this clonotype is medium-sized. The gene calls are TRBV18 and TRBJ2-1, with 10 bases aligning to TRBD2. The CDR3 runs to 15 residues. After removal of 5 bases from V and 8 bases from J, the junction contained 9 bases not matched to a gene. Germline CDR1 is KGHSH and CDR2 is LQKENI. This CDR3 reads CASSELAGITDEQFF. The CDR3 DNA reads TGTGCCAGCTCAGAACTAGCGGGAATAACGGATGAGCAGTTCTTC.

This clonotype was found once. The chain uses TRBV2 and TRBJ1-6; D ambiguous. The V end was cut by 4 bases, the J end by 11 bases, with 18 bases between. Germline assignment: CDR1 SNHLY and CDR2 FYNNEI. This CDR3 spans 15 amino acids. The CDR3: CASSGAILDSAPLHF. CDR3 DNA sequence: TGTGCCAGCAGTGGAGCGATTCTGGATTCGGCACCCCTCCACTTT.

The chain combines TRBV7-2 with TRBJ2-7; a possible D gene is TRBD1 (5 bases). This CDR3 comprises 15 residues. V shed 1 base and J shed 8 bases, with 18 bases lying between them. Germline lookup yields CDR1 SGHTA and CDR2 FQGNSA. The CDR3 nucleotides are TGTGCCAGCAGCTTAGGACCCGGAGCCCCAGGGCAGCAGTACTTC. Protein: CASSLGPGAPGQQYF.

This clonotype qualifies as medium-sized. V is TRBV27 and J is TRBJ1-3; no clear D. Looked up from germline, CDR1 is MNHEY and CDR2 is SMNVEV (reference sequence). Deletions cut 3 bases from V and 3 bases from J, with 6 bases between. The CDR3 runs 13 residues. In DNA, the CDR3 is TGTGCCAGCAGTTTCTGGGGTGGAAACACCATATATTTT. Translated: CASSFWGGNTIYF.

This clonotype was recorded many times. The rearrangement joins TRBV5-4 to TRBJ2-1, with 9 bases that match TRBD2. The ends lost 1 base at V and 5 bases at J; junction bases unmatched: 10. CDR3 length equals 17 residues. Germline V gene sequence: CDR1 SGHNT, CDR2 YYREEE (reference sequence). The CDR3 coding sequence is TGTGCCAGCAGCTTGACTATCCAGGCTAGCGGGGACAATGAGCAGTTCTTC. This translates into CASSLTIQASGDNEQFF.